Sequencing of this T cell receptor (beta chain) was carried out in a study of cytomegalovirus exposure and HLA in healthy donors. Whole-study context: Out of 150 million to 200 million T cells, an earlier analysis found some 120 million unique TCR beta sequences in total.

Primers: 60 Vbeta forward and 13 Jbeta reverse. Sequencing was performed with immunoSEQ multiplex PCR; in TCRdb, only in-frame clones are kept and a portion is missing. The sample has 50,000 or so clones; the top ten hold 6.5% to 8.5%. The CDR3 is 15 residues long. Between the trimmed V and J ends, which lost 5 bases and 3 bases, there was a span of 17 bases. Germline CDR1 MNHNS, CDR2 SASEGT. V usage is TRBV6-1 and J usage is TRBJ2-7; the D gene is possibly TRBD1 (6 bases). This TCR was recovered from a woman aged 40 to 49 in good health and CMV-seronegative. Sequenced material: PBMCs. Here the CDR3 reads CASSSPGQGYYEQYF. DNA for the CDR3: TGTGCCAGCAGTAGCCCCGGTCAGGGGTACTACGAGCAGTACTTC.